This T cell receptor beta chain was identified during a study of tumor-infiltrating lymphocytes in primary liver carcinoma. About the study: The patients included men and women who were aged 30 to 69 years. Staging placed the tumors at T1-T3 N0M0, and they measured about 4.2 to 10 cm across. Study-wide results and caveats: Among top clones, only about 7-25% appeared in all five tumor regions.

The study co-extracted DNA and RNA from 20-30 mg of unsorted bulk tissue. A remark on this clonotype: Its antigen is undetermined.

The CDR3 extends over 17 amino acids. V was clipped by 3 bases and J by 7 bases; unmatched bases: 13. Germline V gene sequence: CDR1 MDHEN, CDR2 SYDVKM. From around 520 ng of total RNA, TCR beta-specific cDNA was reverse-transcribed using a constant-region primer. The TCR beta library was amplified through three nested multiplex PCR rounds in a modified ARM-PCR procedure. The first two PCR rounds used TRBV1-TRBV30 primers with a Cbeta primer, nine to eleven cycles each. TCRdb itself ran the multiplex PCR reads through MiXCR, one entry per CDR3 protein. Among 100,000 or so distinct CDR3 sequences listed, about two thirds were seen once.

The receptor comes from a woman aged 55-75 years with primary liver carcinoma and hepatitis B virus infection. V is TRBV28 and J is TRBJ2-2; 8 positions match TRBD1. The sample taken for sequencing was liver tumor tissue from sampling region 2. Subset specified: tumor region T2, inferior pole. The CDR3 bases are TGTGCCAGCAGTTTCGGCGCGGCAGGGGGCCTCAGCGGGGAGCTGTTTTTT. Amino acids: CASSFGAAGGLSGELFF.